A single TCR beta chain is shown here with its context. These data belong to a study of identical twins. All of the donors were Caucasians in good health. Template switching added a universal primer site; cDNA carried unique molecular identifiers. TCRdb redid the calling of the 5' RACE reads with MiXCR, one entry per CDR3 protein. The profile shows 650,000 to 750,000 distinct CDR3 sequences, about 20% of them singletons. Germline loops: CDR1 MNHNS, CDR2 SASEGT. Trimming stripped 1 base from V and 1 base from J, with 11 bases between. The length of the CDR3 is 15 residues. A further study also used this sample, focusing on T cells expressing NK-cell markers. From that study: Investigators obtained TCR beta repertoires from sorted CD3+CD56+NKG2C+, CD3+CD56+NKG2C- and CD3+CD56-NKG2C+ T cells. Leadership of the CD3+CD56-NKG2C+ fraction also belonged to these clonotypes in several donors.

Material for sequencing was PBMCs. The chain couples TRBV6-1 to TRBJ2-7, with D perhaps matching TRBD2 (5 bases). The receptor's source is a woman aged 18-29 years in good health. CDR3 loop: CASSEGGSGSYEQYF. CDR3 sequence (DNA): TGTGCCAGCAGTGAAGGCGGGTCGGGGTCCTACGAGCAGTACTTC.